The next 5 T cell receptor beta chains were all read from a single sample in a study of radiotherapy plus CTLA-4 blockade in lung cancer. The repertoire was sequenced with immunoSEQ multiplex PCR; TCRdb's copy has only in-frame clones and lacks some. The repertoire includes roughly 120,000 clones, roughly four fifths of them detected once, and around 3.3% sits in the top ten. Here the sequenced sample was peripheral blood, taken from a patient treated with radiotherapy plus ipilimumab. These receptor sequences come from a human donor with non-small cell lung cancer that progressed on radiotherapy plus ipilimumab. Some clones in this sample may be carry-over from other donors' samples.

This chain uses TRBV25-1 with TRBJ1-1; no definite D call. V was clipped by 9 bases and J by 7 bases, with 12 bases between them. This CDR3 is 11 amino acids long. The germline CDR1 and CDR2 sequences are MGHDK and SYGVNS. CDR3 amino acids: CASSPGGEAFF. As DNA, the CDR3 is TGTGCCAGTTCGCCTGGAGGTGAAGCTTTCTTT.

V is TRBV5-8 and J is TRBJ1-2; D remains unclear. This CDR3 spans 13 amino acids. V was shortened by 3 bases and J by 7 bases, with 13 bases between the two germline ends. Germline V lookup: CDR1 SGHTS, CDR2 YDEGEE. As DNA, the CDR3 is TGTGCCAGCAGCTCTACACGGCGGAGTGGCTACACCTTC. Protein sequence: CASSSTRRSGYTF. Supplemented by reference TRBV5-8 and TRBJ1-2, the full variable domain reads EAGVTQSPTHLIKTRGQQATLRCSPISGHTSVYWYQQALGLGLQFLLWYDEGEERNRGNFPPRFSGRQFPNYSSELNVNALELEDSALYLCASSSTRRSGYTFGSGTRLTVV.

In its sample, this clone was seen a few times. This chain uses TRBV27 with TRBJ2-4; D might be TRBD1 or TRBD2, each matching 5 bases. The CDR3 has 16 residues. V was pared by 8 bases and J by 0 bases, with 17 bases between. The V gene's germline CDR1 is MNHEY and CDR2 SMNVEV (reference sequence). The CDR3 sequence is CASRPPSGQAKNIQYF. DNA for the CDR3: TGTGCCAGCCGCCCCCCCTCGGGGCAAGCCAAAAACATTCAGTACTTC.

V usage is TRBV7-9 and J usage is TRBJ1-1; D is undetermined. The CDR3 extends over 14 amino acids. The germline V and J ends were trimmed by 2 bases and 8 bases, with 15 bases remaining between them. Germline CDR1 SEHNR, CDR2 FQNEAQ (reference sequence). The CDR3 DNA reads as TGTGCCAGCAGCTTACAGAGTGGGTCACAAGAAGCTTTCTTT. Translation gives CASSLQSGSQEAFF.

The V gene is TRBV20-1, the J gene TRBJ2-5; D is unresolved. With 2 bases removed from V and 7 bases from J, the gap between germline ends came to 8 bases. The CDR3 totals 11 residues. CDR1 is DFQATT and CDR2 is SNEGSKA in the germline V gene (reference sequence). The CDR3 is CSARISGTQYF. Here the CDR3 DNA reads TGCAGTGCTAGAATATCAGGGACCCAGTACTTC.